These 16 T cell receptor beta chains were sequenced from one sample in a study of blood T cell repertoires in COVID-19 (dated by TCRdb to the early 2020s). To prepare the library, the immunoSEQ multiplex PCR assay was applied. TCRdb provides this immuneACCESS table in a form limited to in-frame rearrangements. Some clones are lacking; in checked studies, under half of them reflect an unresolved V gene, and why the rest are absent is not known. Counted in this sample were about 220,000 clones; about four fifths of them appeared once. The top ten hold approximately 7.3% of the sample. Sequences were obtained from PBMCs or T cells enriched from blood (not recorded which). The receptors originated from a woman aged 40 to 49 who had recovered from COVID-19.

This chain uses TRBV11-2 with TRBJ2-5, with 8 positions matching TRBD2. This CDR3 comprises 13 residues. The V segment lost 6 bases and the J segment 5 bases; nucleotides outside the gene matches: 5. CDR1 is SGHAT and CDR2 is FQNNGV in the germline V gene. The CDR3 DNA follows: TGTGCCAGCAGACGGGAGGGGGACGAGACCCAGTACTTC. Protein sequence: CASRREGDETQYF.

V gene TRBV7-8 combines with J gene TRBJ2-1; 14 bases are shared with TRBD2. V shed 5 bases, J shed 8 bases, and the junction held 5 bases outside the gene matches. The germline V gene has CDR1 SGHVS and CDR2 FQNEAQ. The CDR3 loop spans 15 amino acids. The CDR3, as DNA: TGTGCCAGCAGCGCCCGACTAGCGGGAGGGGATGAGCAGTTCTTC. Amino acids: CASSARLAGGDEQFF.

V is TRBV24-1 and J is TRBJ1-5; D is uncertain. V was pared by 4 bases and J by 7 bases, with 10 bases between. CDR1 and CDR2 from the germline V gene are KGHDR and SFDVKD. The CDR3 sequence is 13 residues long. In DNA, the CDR3 is TGTGCCACCAGTGACAACCGGTGGCAGCCCCAGCATTTT. This gives the protein CATSDNRWQPQHF.

This rearrangement joins TRBV28 to TRBJ1-6; TRBD1 matches at 8 bases. This CDR3 spans 14 amino acids. Germline assignment: CDR1 MDHEN and CDR2 SYDVKM. With V trimmed by 6 bases and J by 9 bases, 7 bases remained unmatched. The DNA of the CDR3 is TGTGCCAGCAGACCAGGGGGCCCGGTTTCACCCCTCCACTTT. Translating gives CASRPGGPVSPLHF.

The V and J genes are TRBV19 and TRBJ1-6; TRBD1 matches at 8 bases. This CDR3 has 13 residues. Germline V gene lookup returns CDR1 LNHDA and CDR2 SQIVND (reference sequence). V trimming: 5 bases; J trimming: 16 bases; junction bases outside the gene matches: 10. CDR3 nucleotide sequence: TGTGCCAGTAGTGTTACCGAGGACAGGGTACTCCACTTT. It translates to CASSVTEDRVLHF.

The rearrangement joins TRBV7-9 to TRBJ2-7, with D possibly being TRBD1 (6 bases). Germline V CDR1 and CDR2: SEHNR, FQNEAQ (reference sequence). The CDR3 is 18 amino acids. The germline V and J ends were trimmed by 2 bases and 7 bases, with 27 bases remaining between them. This chain's CDR3 is CASSLSRAGAEPPREQYF. CDR3 sequence (DNA): TGTGCCAGCAGCTTATCTAGGGCAGGGGCAGAACCGCCACGGGAGCAGTACTTC.

This clone was seen a single time. V usage is TRBV28 and J usage is TRBJ1-3; 7 positions agree with TRBD1. CDR3 length: 14 amino acids. CDR1 and CDR2 (germline): MDHEN, SYDVKM. V lost 7 bases and J lost 3; bases outside the gene matches: 6. CDR3 sequence reads: CASTPTGVGNTIYF. As DNA, the CDR3 is TGTGCCAGCACCCCCACAGGGGTTGGAAACACCATATATTTT.

This chain connects TRBV15 to TRBJ2-1; the match to TRBD2 covers 11 bases. The CDR3 spans 16 residues. Germline CDR1 is LNHNV and CDR2 is YYDKDF (reference sequence). V lost 5 bases to trimming and J lost 4 bases; unmatched junction nucleotides: 7. Here the CDR3 DNA reads TGTGCCACCAGCTTAACTAGCGGGAGCCGATACAATGAGCAGTTCTTC. This gives the protein CATSLTSGSRYNEQFF.

The chain has TRBV7-8 and TRBJ2-7; 12 nucleotides match TRBD2. This CDR3 region has 16 residues. V shed 5 bases, J shed 1 base, and the junction held 6 bases outside the gene matches. Germline assignment: CDR1 SGHVS and CDR2 FQNEAQ. The CDR3 loop is CASSRTSGKNSYEQYF. The CDR3 coding sequence is TGTGCCAGCAGCCGGACTAGCGGGAAAAATTCCTACGAGCAGTACTTC.

V gene TRBV7-2 combines with J gene TRBJ1-2; 7 positions agree with TRBD1. Germline V CDR1 and CDR2: SGHTA, FQGNSA. This CDR3 contains 14 residues. The junction had 7 bases not matched to a gene; V was cut back by 5 bases and J by 4 bases. CDR3 sequence: CASSTDRAGYGYTF. The CDR3 DNA reads TGTGCCAGCAGCACCGACAGGGCTGGCTATGGCTACACCTTC.

The chain has TRBV11-2 and TRBJ1-5; 7 nucleotides agree with TRBD1. Germline V gives CDR1 SGHAT, CDR2 FQNNGV. The V and J ends lost 4 bases and 5 bases, in that order; junction bases with no gene match: 8. CDR3 size: 15 residues. This CDR3 is CASSSVTGADQPQHF. CDR3 sequence (DNA): TGTGCCAGCAGCTCCGTCACAGGGGCGGATCAGCCCCAGCATTTT.

The chain's CDR3 is CASGVRGMNQPQHF. CDR3 nucleotides: TGTGCCAGCGGGGTGCGGGGCATGAATCAGCCCCAGCATTTT. J is TRBJ1-5 and V is TRBV25-1; D might be TRBD1 (5 bases). With 8 bases removed from V and 4 bases from J, the gap between germline ends came to 15 bases. This CDR3 has 14 residues. Germline lookup yields CDR1 MGHDK and CDR2 SYGVNS.

The rearrangement uses TRBV18 and TRBJ2-1; D is possibly TRBD2 (6 bases). CDR3 length: 15 amino acids. Germline V gene sequence: CDR1 KGHSH, CDR2 LQKENI. V was clipped by 6 bases and J by 0 bases, with 12 bases between them. In nucleotides, the CDR3 is TGTGCCAGCTCTCTGACTAGTCGCTCCTACAATGAGCAGTTCTTC. It yields the protein CASSLTSRSYNEQFF.

The chain uses TRBV3-1 (or the pseudogene TRBV3-2) and TRBJ1-1; tentatively, D is TRBD1 (5 bases). This CDR3 is 14 amino acids long. V lost 2 bases and J 0 bases, leaving 7 bases between the germline ends. Germline V gives CDR1 LGHDT, CDR2 YNNKEL (reference sequence). This chain's CDR3 is CASSQRGMNTEAFF. The DNA of the CDR3 is TGTGCCAGCAGCCAAAGGGGCATGAACACTGAAGCTTTCTTT.

The chain has TRBV11-3 and TRBJ2-1; 7 nucleotides agree with TRBD2. Germline V gives CDR1 SGHNT, CDR2 YENEEA. There are 16 residues in the CDR3. Trimming cost V 1 base and J 8 bases; bases outside gene matches: 11. The CDR3 DNA follows: TGTGCCAGCAGCTTAGGTATTGCGGGAGCTACGGATGAGCAGTTCTTC. The encoded protein is CASSLGIAGATDEQFF.

CDR3 sequence (DNA): TGCAGTGCTAGTCGACTAGCAGGCGAGCAGTACGTC. Its translation: CSASRLAGEQYV. V gene TRBV20-1 combines with J gene TRBJ2-7, with TRBD2 matching 7 bases. The V gene end was trimmed by 3 bases and the J gene end by 6 bases; junction bases not matched to a gene: 5. This CDR3 spans 12 amino acids. Germline V CDR1 and CDR2: DFQATT, SNEGSKA (reference sequence).